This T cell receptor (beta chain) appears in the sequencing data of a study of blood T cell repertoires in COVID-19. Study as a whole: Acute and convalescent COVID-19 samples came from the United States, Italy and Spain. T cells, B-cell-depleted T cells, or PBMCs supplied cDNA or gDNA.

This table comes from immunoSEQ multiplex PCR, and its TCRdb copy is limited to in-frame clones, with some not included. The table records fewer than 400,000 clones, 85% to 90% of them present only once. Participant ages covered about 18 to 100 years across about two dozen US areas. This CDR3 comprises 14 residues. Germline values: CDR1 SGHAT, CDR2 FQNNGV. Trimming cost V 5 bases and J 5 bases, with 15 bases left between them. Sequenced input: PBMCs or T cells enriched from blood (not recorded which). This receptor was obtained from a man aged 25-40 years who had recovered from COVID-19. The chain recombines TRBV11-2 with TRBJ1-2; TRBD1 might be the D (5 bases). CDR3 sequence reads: CASSGGTGAYGYTF. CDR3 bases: TGTGCCAGCAGCGGAGGGACCGGAGCATATGGCTACACCTTC. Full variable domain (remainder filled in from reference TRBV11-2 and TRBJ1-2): EAGVAQSPRYKIIEKRQSVAFWCNPISGHATLYWYQQILGQGPKLLIQFQNNGVVDDSQLPKDRFSAERLKGVDSTLKIQPAKLEDSAVYLCASSGGTGAYGYTFGSGTRLTVV.